What follows are 29 T cell receptor beta chains derived from one specimen sequenced in a study of patients and donors after allogeneic stem cell transplantation. TCRdb fed the RT-PCR reads into MiXCR, producing one record per CDR3 protein. The sample shows over 10,000 distinct CDR3 sequences, approximately 25% of them seen only once. Sequenced input: blood, either unsorted or a sorted T cell fraction (not recorded which). The receptors derive from a human donor who was either an allogeneic HSCT recipient or a stem cell or donor lymphocyte infusion donor (not recorded which). It is not recorded whose cells these are; they may come from a transplant donor.

V usage is TRBV12-3 or TRBV12-4 and J usage is TRBJ2-5; D possibly corresponds to TRBD1 (5 bases). This CDR3 contains 14 residues. V was shortened by 3 bases and J by 5 bases, with 13 bases between the two germline ends. The CDR3 DNA is TGTGCCAGCAGTTTGAGACAGCCAGGCGAGACCCAGTACTTC. Protein sequence: CASSLRQPGETQYF.

This clonotype was seen many times. The chain uses TRBV28 and TRBJ1-6; TRBD1 aligns across 8 bases. Germline CDR1 is MDHEN and CDR2 is SYDVKM. This CDR3 comprises 15 residues. Trimming cost V 7 bases and J 7 bases; bases outside gene matches: 9. CDR3 in DNA: TGTGCCAGCAATTCCCTGACAGGGGTAAATTCACCCCTCCACTTT. This codes for CASNSLTGVNSPLHF.

This clonotype was picked up many times. The chain carries TRBV5-1 and TRBJ2-1; the match to TRBD2 covers 7 bases. Germline V gives CDR1 SGHRS, CDR2 YFSETQ. The CDR3 sequence is 16 residues long. After removal of 0 bases from V and 0 bases from J, the junction contained 3 bases not matched to a gene. The CDR3 DNA follows: TGCGCCAGCAGCTTGGCTGGGACTACCTCCTACAATGAGCAGTTCTTC. This gives the protein CASSLAGTTSYNEQFF. The full variable domain, its missing parts supplied by reference TRBV5-1 and TRBJ2-1, is KAGVTQTPRYLIKTRGQQVTLSCSPISGHRSVSWYQQTPGQGLQFLFEYFSETQRNKGNFPGRFSGRQFSNSRSEMNVSTLELGDSALYLCASSLAGTTSYNEQFFGPGTRLTVL.

This chain uses TRBV9 with TRBJ2-2, with 9 bases identical to TRBD2. Unmatched junction bases numbered 2, after V lost 0 bases and J lost 2 bases. The germline V gene encodes CDR1 SGDLS and CDR2 YYNGEE. CDR3 length: 16 amino acids. CDR3 nucleotides: TGTGCCAGCAGCGTAGTGACTAGCGGTAACACCGGGGAGCTGTTTTTT. Its translation is CASSVVTSGNTGELFF. Full variable domain (rest looked up from reference TRBV9 and TRBJ2-2): DSGVTQTPKHLITATGQRVTLRCSPRSGDLSVYWYQQSLDQGLQFLIQYYNGEERAKGNILERFSAQQFPDLHSELNLSSLELGDSALYFCASSVVTSGNTGELFFGEGSRLTVL.

This clonotype was detected ten times or more. The gene calls are TRBV7-2 and TRBJ2-2; D remains ambiguous. The CDR3 is 12 amino acids. V was trimmed by 3 bases and J by 7 bases, leaving 6 bases between them. Looked up from germline, CDR1 is SGHTA and CDR2 is FQGNSA. This CDR3 reads CASSFLGGELFF. The CDR3 bases are TGTGCCAGCAGCTTCCTCGGCGGGGAGCTGTTTTTT.

The gene calls are TRBV24-1 and TRBJ2-2; possibly TRBD1 or TRBD2 for D (5 bases each). Germline lookup yields CDR1 KGHDR and CDR2 SFDVKD. The CDR3 is 15 amino acids. Trimming cost V 2 bases and J 8 bases, with 14 bases left between them. DNA for the CDR3: TGTGCCACCAGTGATTCGGGACGGCCCACGGGGGAGCTGTTTTTT. This encodes CATSDSGRPTGELFF.

V usage is TRBV6-5 and J usage is TRBJ1-2; D remains unclear. Trimming removed 8 bases from V and 3 bases from J, with 7 bases in between. This CDR3 region has 11 residues. Germline values: CDR1 MNHEY, CDR2 SVGAGI. The DNA for the CDR3 is TGTGCCAGCTTCACGGACTATGGCTACACCTTC. It is translated as CASFTDYGYTF.

V is TRBV7-7 and J is TRBJ1-5; D ambiguous. The length of the CDR3 is 12 residues. CDR1 SSHAT and CDR2 FNYEAQ come from the germline V gene (reference sequence). V lost 3 bases and J lost 9, with 9 bases in between. The CDR3 loop is CASSFFRPPQHF. The CDR3 region has the DNA TGTGCCAGCAGCTTCTTTCGGCCGCCCCAGCATTTT. Full variable domain (rest looked up from reference TRBV7-7 and TRBJ1-5): GAGVSQSPRYKVTKRGQDVTLRCDPISSHATLYWYQQALGQGPEFLTYFNYEAQPDKSGLPSDRFSAERPEGSISTLTIQRTEQRDSAMYRCASSFFRPPQHFGDGTRLSIL.

J is TRBJ2-3 and V is TRBV9; TRBD2 matches at 12 bases. V shed 5 bases, J shed 3 bases, and the junction held 4 bases outside the gene matches. The germline V gene has CDR1 SGDLS and CDR2 YYNGEE. This CDR3 is 15 amino acids long. CDR3 bases: TGTGCCAGCAGTGTCCTAGCGGGAGGGACAGATACGCAGTATTTT. Translated, it gives CASSVLAGGTDTQYF.

This clonotype was recorded many times. This sequence joins TRBV27 and TRBJ1-2, with a weak D call TRBD1 (6 bases). CDR3 length: 13 residues. The germline V gene encodes CDR1 MNHEY and CDR2 SMNVEV (reference sequence). Between the trimmed V and J ends, which lost 5 bases and 8 bases, there was a span of 15 bases. For the CDR3, the DNA is TGTGCCAGCAGTCCCAACAGGGATAGGGGCTACACCTTC. Translated, it gives CASSPNRDRGYTF.

The gene calls are TRBV6-1 and TRBJ2-7, with D unresolved. Trimming pared 8 bases from V and 6 bases from J, leaving 14 bases between. Germline V gene lookup returns CDR1 MNHNS and CDR2 SASEGT. CDR3 length: 12 amino acids. The CDR3 loop reads CASGRVQSEQYF. CDR3 nucleotides: TGTGCCAGCGGTCGGGTTCAGTCCGAGCAGTACTTC.

This rearrangement joins TRBV4-1 to TRBJ2-2; D is unresolved. The germline gives CDR1 MGHRA, CDR2 YSYEKL. The CDR3 is made up of 12 amino acids. The V end lost 2 bases, the J end lost 6 bases, and 4 bases lay between the germline ends. CDR3 coding DNA: TGCGCCAGCAGCCAACGGTCCGGGGAGCTGTTTTTT. It codes for CASSQRSGELFF.

The rearrangement links TRBV12-3 or TRBV12-4 to TRBJ2-2; D not certain. The CDR3 runs to 13 residues. Trimming left V 3 bases short and J 1 base short, with 3 bases between. Here the CDR3 reads CASSFRNTGELFF. The CDR3, as DNA: TGTGCCAGCAGTTTTCGGAACACCGGGGAGCTGTTTTTT.

The rearrangement links TRBV6-4 to TRBJ1-5; D is undetermined. The germline CDR1 and CDR2 sequences are MRHNA and SNTAGT. The ends were cut back, 8 bases at V and 0 bases at J, with 14 bases in the middle. This CDR3 is 15 amino acids long. CDR3 DNA: TGTGCCAGCCCCCCTGGGAGACATAGCAATCAGCCCCAGCATTTT. This sequence encodes CASPPGRHSNQPQHF.

The chain uses TRBV7-8 and TRBJ1-5, with D unresolved. This CDR3 is 15 amino acids long. The V gene's germline CDR1 is SGHVS and CDR2 FQNEAQ. V was pared by 1 base and J by 2 bases, with 9 bases between. CDR3 in DNA: TGTGCCAGCAGCTTAGGGACCAAGGGCAATCAGCCCCAGCATTTT. It translates to CASSLGTKGNQPQHF.

The table lists this clonotype with a few counts. V gene TRBV5-6 combines with J gene TRBJ1-1, with D uncertain. This CDR3 spans 12 amino acids. Trimming pared 3 bases from V and 5 bases from J, leaving 8 bases between. The germline gives CDR1 SGHDT, CDR2 YYEEEE. CDR3 loop: CASSWWQTEAFF. The CDR3 DNA is TGTGCCAGCAGCTGGTGGCAGACTGAAGCTTTCTTT.

This clonotype was observed many times. The rearrangement links TRBV5-1 to TRBJ2-7; D not certain. CDR3 length equals 14 residues. Looked up from germline, CDR1 is SGHRS and CDR2 is YFSETQ. The germline V and J ends were trimmed by 2 bases and 3 bases, with 12 bases remaining between them. CDR3 DNA sequence: TGCGCCAGCAGCTTTTCCGGGCAGGTCTACGAGCAGTACTTC. Amino acids: CASSFSGQVYEQYF.

The chain links TRBV11-1 to TRBJ2-2; D is unclear. From germline, CDR1 is SGHAT and CDR2 FQDESV (reference sequence). Deletions cut 2 bases from V and 1 base from J, with 5 bases between. CDR3 size: 14 residues. CDR3 nucleotide sequence: TGTGCCAGCAGCTTAAGACAGAACACCGGGGAGCTGTTTTTT. The encoded protein is CASSLRQNTGELFF.

The rearrangement links TRBV28 to TRBJ2-3; D is unclear. Germline CDR1 is MDHEN and CDR2 is SYDVKM. The CDR3 extends over 17 amino acids. V shed 4 bases and J shed 5 bases, with 22 bases lying between them. The CDR3 is CASSSRSLAVRGDTQYF. CDR3 sequence (DNA): TGTGCCAGCAGTTCCCGATCTTTGGCGGTTCGTGGAGATACGCAGTATTTT.

This clonotype was recorded many times. The gene calls are TRBV9 and TRBJ1-3; no clear D. The V gene lost 3 bases and the J gene lost 3 bases, with 19 bases spanning the gap. Germline V gene data show CDR1 as SGDLS and CDR2 as YYNGEE. There are 17 residues in the CDR3. The CDR3 nucleotides are TGTGCCAGCAGCGGCCACCCCTTACAACGGGATGGAAACACCATATATTTT. It codes for CASSGHPLQRDGNTIYF.

This clonotype was observed a few times. The chain couples TRBV12-3 or TRBV12-4 to TRBJ1-1; D is unclear. Deletions cut 2 bases from V and 1 base from J, with 5 bases between. The CDR3 extends over 13 amino acids. Written as DNA, the CDR3 is TGTGCCAGCAGTTTACAGGAGAACACTGAAGCTTTCTTT. Protein product: CASSLQENTEAFF.

This clonotype was counted a few times. The chain joins TRBV13 to TRBJ1-5; D unresolved. The CDR3 totals 12 residues. Looked up from germline, CDR1 is PRHDT and CDR2 is FYEKMQ (reference sequence). V lost 2 bases and J 7 bases, leaving 6 bases between the germline ends. CDR3 bases: TGTGCCAGCAGCTTACGCGGGCAGCCCCAGCATTTT. It is translated as CASSLRGQPQHF.

V gene TRBV5-1 combines with J gene TRBJ2-1, with D hard to call. The V gene lost 0 bases and the J gene lost 5 bases, with 3 bases spanning the gap. Per germline, CDR1 SGHRS and CDR2 YFSETQ. The CDR3 is made up of 12 amino acids. Here the CDR3 DNA reads TGCGCCAGCAGCTTGGTACACAATGAGCAGTTCTTC. Its translation: CASSLVHNEQFF.

The rearrangement links TRBV18 to TRBJ2-7, with D unclear. V shed 2 bases and J shed 3 bases, with 14 bases lying between them. Germline V lookup: CDR1 KGHSH, CDR2 LQKENI. This CDR3 region has 15 residues. CDR3 DNA sequence: TGTGCCAGCTCACCAGGGCCAGGTACATTCTACGAGCAGTACTTC. It yields the protein CASSPGPGTFYEQYF. Together with reference TRBV18 and TRBJ2-7, the CDR3 gives the full variable domain: NAGVMQNPRHLVRRRGQEARLRCSPMKGHSHVYWYRQLPEEGLKFMVYLQKENIIDESGMPKERFSAEFPKEGPSILRIQQVVRGDSAAYFCASSPGPGTFYEQYFGPGTRLTVT.

This clonotype occurred a few times. V is TRBV20-1 and J is TRBJ1-1; D gene ambiguous. V lost 2 bases, J lost 3 bases, and 7 bases lay in between. CDR1 DFQATT and CDR2 SNEGSKA come from the germline V gene (reference sequence). The CDR3 length is 12 residues. This CDR3 reads CSARRQDTEAFF. In DNA form, the CDR3 reads TGCAGTGCTAGACGGCAAGACACTGAAGCTTTCTTT.

The chain combines TRBV2 with TRBJ1-5; 7 bases match TRBD1. There are 13 residues in the CDR3. V lost 0 bases to trimming and J lost 10 bases; unmatched junction nucleotides: 3. Germline CDR1 SNHLY, CDR2 FYNNEI. This chain's CDR3 is CASSEARGGPQHF. The CDR3, as DNA: TGTGCCAGCAGTGAAGCCAGGGGGGGACCCCAGCATTTT.

This sequence joins TRBV4-2 and TRBJ2-7; 13 nucleotides agree with TRBD2. Germline CDR1 is LGHNA and CDR2 is YNFKEQ. This CDR3 region has 18 residues. The J segment lost 6 bases and the V segment lost 2 bases, leaving 13 bases of the junction unmatched. The CDR3 spells CASSQLGTGLAGVSEQYF. In DNA form, the CDR3 reads TGTGCCAGCAGCCAACTGGGAACCGGACTAGCGGGAGTTTCCGAGCAGTACTTC.

This clonotype showed up just a few times. This rearrangement joins TRBV12-3 or TRBV12-4 to TRBJ2-1, with D tentatively TRBD1 (6 bases). Trimming removed 1 base from V and 6 bases from J, with 13 bases in between. This CDR3 spans 15 amino acids. The CDR3 DNA is TGTGCCAGCAGTTTAGTGGTGACAGGCCCCAATGAGCAGTTCTTC. This translates into CASSLVVTGPNEQFF.

The V call is TRBV7-9, the J call TRBJ1-5; 10 positions agree with TRBD1. V was clipped by 5 bases and J by 3 bases; unmatched bases: 4. CDR1 is SEHNR and CDR2 is FQNEAQ in the germline V gene (reference sequence). The length of the CDR3 is 15 residues. CDR3 nucleotide sequence: TGTGCCAGCAGCCGGGACAGGGGAATCAATCAGCCCCAGCATTTT. It codes for CASSRDRGINQPQHF.